These 23 T cell receptor beta chains were sequenced from one sample in a study of early T cells in non-severe SARS-CoV-2 infection. TCRdb called the 5' RACE reads again in MiXCR, with one record for every CDR3 protein. Seen here are roughly 120,000 distinct CDR3 sequences, just under 15% observed once, and the top ten hold 21%. The specimen sequenced was whole blood. The receptors come from an adult who was a healthcare worker with PCR-confirmed SARS-CoV-2 infection or an uninfected control (not recorded which).

On this clonotype itself: A read error may produce the germline difference seen at one junction end. V and J are TRBV12-5 and TRBJ2-7; D ambiguous. The CDR3 length is 12 residues. Germline V gives CDR1 LGHNT, CDR2 FRNRAP. Here the CDR3 DNA reads TGTGCTAGTGGTTTGTTCGAGCACCCCGTGGCCTTC. This gives the protein CASGLFEHPVAF.

This clonotype occurred many times. The rearrangement uses TRBV7-9 and TRBJ2-6, with a weak D call TRBD1 (6 bases). Trimming removed 4 bases at V and 0 bases at J, with 10 bases between. CDR3 length: 16 residues. Germline values: CDR1 SEHNR, CDR2 FQNEAQ (reference sequence). CDR3 bases: TGTGCCAGCAGCTCACACAGGGTCTCTGGGGCCAACGTCCTGACTTTC. Translation: CASSSHRVSGANVLTF.

This clonotype has only a few counts. CDR3 amino acids: CASSQDHSYEQYF. Written as DNA, the CDR3 is TGTGCCAGCAGCCAAGATCACTCCTACGAGCAGTACTTC. The chain joins TRBV4-2 to TRBJ2-7; D gene unclear. The CDR3 contains 13 residues. The germline gives CDR1 LGHNA, CDR2 YNFKEQ. With 0 bases removed from V and 0 bases from J, the gap between germline ends came to 3 bases.

This clonotype was detected only a few times. This chain connects TRBV10-2 to TRBJ1-4, with a tentative D call TRBD1 (5 bases). Germline CDR1 WSHSY, CDR2 SAAADI. This CDR3 spans 14 amino acids. Trimming took 4 bases from V and 5 from J, leaving 11 bases between them. The CDR3 coding sequence is TGCGCCAGCAGTGCCACAGGATGGAATGAAAAACTGTTTTTT. Its protein is CASSATGWNEKLFF.

The CDR3 loop reads CASSQVPGAVMNTEAFF. In nucleotides, the CDR3 is TGCGCCAGCAGCCAAGTTCCGGGGGCGGTTATGAACACTGAAGCTTTCTTT. This sequence joins TRBV4-1 and TRBJ1-1; a weak D match, TRBD1 (6 bases). The germline V and J ends were trimmed by 1 base and 0 bases, with 15 bases remaining between them. This CDR3 region has 17 residues. Germline-derived CDR1 and CDR2 are MGHRA and YSYEKL.

This clonotype has a count of ten or more. The chain has TRBV18 and TRBJ2-5; 9 nucleotides match TRBD1. Germline assignment: CDR1 KGHSH and CDR2 LQKENI. After removal of 6 bases from V and 3 bases from J, the junction contained 5 bases not matched to a gene. The CDR3 contains 14 residues. The CDR3 region has the DNA TGTGCCAGCTCCCCCGGGACAGGGAAAGAGACCCAGTACTTC. This codes for CASSPGTGKETQYF.

This clonotype appeared a few times. The chain employs TRBV5-4 and TRBJ2-5, with a tentative D call TRBD2 (7 bases). CDR3 length: 14 amino acids. V shed 0 bases and J shed 5 bases, with 11 bases lying between them. Germline V CDR1 and CDR2: SGHNT, YYREEE (reference sequence). The CDR3 sequence is CASSLGGGRETQYF. Here the CDR3 DNA reads TGTGCCAGCAGCTTGGGCGGGGGCAGGGAGACCCAGTACTTC.

This clonotype was counted a few times. V is TRBV7-9 and J is TRBJ2-1; a weak D match, TRBD2 (6 bases). Germline CDR1 reads SEHNR; CDR2 reads FQNEAQ (reference sequence). CDR3 size: 15 residues. The V gene lost 5 bases and the J gene lost 7 bases, with 18 bases spanning the gap. CDR3 loop: CASSPAGDGGNEQFF. The CDR3 DNA reads TGTGCCAGCAGCCCCGCCGGGGACGGAGGGAATGAGCAGTTCTTC.

This chain joins TRBV3-1 and TRBJ2-3; 14 positions agree with TRBD2. This CDR3 region has 18 residues. Germline trimming cut 3 bases from V and 0 bases from J; bases unmatched to any gene: 5. CDR1 and CDR2 (germline): LGHDT, YNNKEL (reference sequence). The CDR3 DNA sequence: TGTGCCAGCAGCCATGGACTAGCGGGGGGATCTAGCACAGATACGCAGTATTTT. Amino acids: CASSHGLAGGSSTDTQYF.

The table lists this clonotype with many counts. The chain links TRBV20-1 to TRBJ1-1; 9 bases map to TRBD1. Trimming took 6 bases from V and 10 from J; bases not matched to a gene: 9. Germline V gene lookup returns CDR1 DFQATT and CDR2 SNEGSKA (reference sequence). The CDR3 extends over 12 amino acids. The CDR3 coding sequence is TGCAGTGCGGAAACACAGGGGGCGCGAGCTTTCTTT. This translates into CSAETQGARAFF.

The CDR3: CSVHGTGQYEQYF. CDR3 DNA sequence: TGCAGCGTACACGGGACAGGGCAATACGAGCAGTACTTC. This chain connects TRBV29-1 to TRBJ2-7; TRBD1 matches at 9 bases. The CDR3 totals 13 residues. V lost 6 bases and J lost 4; bases outside the gene matches: 7. Looked up from germline, CDR1 is SQVTM and CDR2 is ANQGSEA.

This clonotype was recorded a few times. V and J are TRBV25-1 and TRBJ1-5; D call uncertain. V was shortened by 2 bases and J by 1 base, with 3 bases between the two germline ends. Germline V gene data show CDR1 as MGHDK and CDR2 as SYGVNS. The CDR3 covers 13 residues. CDR3 sequence reads: CASSELSNQPQHF. In DNA form, the CDR3 reads TGTGCCAGCAGTGAACTCAGCAATCAGCCCCAGCATTTT.

This chain uses TRBV7-9 with TRBJ2-1; D not resolved. The ends were cut back, 1 base at V and 8 bases at J, with 12 bases in the middle. This CDR3 is 14 amino acids long. Germline values: CDR1 SEHNR, CDR2 FQNEAQ (reference sequence). The CDR3 spells CASSLDSMNDEQFF. DNA for the CDR3: TGTGCCAGCAGCTTAGACTCTATGAACGATGAGCAGTTCTTC. The full variable domain, completed using reference TRBV7-9 and TRBJ2-1, is DTGVSQNPRHKITKRGQNVTFRCDPISEHNRLYWYRQTLGQGPEFLTYFQNEAQLEKSRLLSDRFSAERPKGSFSTLEIQRTEQGDSAMYLCASSLDSMNDEQFFGPGTRLTVL.

This clonotype was detected many times. V and J are TRBV20-1 and TRBJ2-7; D is uncertain. This CDR3 region has 13 residues. Trimming left V 2 bases short and J 4 bases short, with 12 bases between. Germline V lookup: CDR1 DFQATT, CDR2 SNEGSKA (reference sequence). CDR3 sequence: CSARTVSSYEQYF. The CDR3 nucleotides read TGCAGTGCTAGAACGGTGAGCTCTTACGAGCAGTACTTC.

This clonotype occurred a few times. This chain links TRBV30 with TRBJ2-3, with D unresolved. Germline values: CDR1 GTSNPN, CDR2 SVGIG (reference sequence). Trimming cost V 0 bases and J 5 bases, with 3 bases left between them. CDR3 size: 11 residues. The CDR3 loop reads CAWSVRDTQYF. The CDR3 DNA sequence: TGTGCCTGGAGTGTAAGAGATACGCAGTATTTT.

Only a few counts were recorded for this clonotype. J is TRBJ1-2 and V is TRBV5-4, with unresolved D. The CDR3 extends over 13 amino acids. V lost 7 bases and J lost 8, with 18 bases in between. The germline V gene has CDR1 SGHNT and CDR2 YYREEE (reference sequence). The chain's CDR3 is CASRPQDARGYTF. CDR3 DNA: TGTGCCAGCCGCCCGCAGGATGCAAGGGGCTACACCTTC.

This clonotype was detected many times. CDR3 DNA sequence: TGCGCCAGCAGCCAAGGCGAGACGGGAGAGTACGAGCAGTACTTC. It is translated as CASSQGETGEYEQYF. This chain joins TRBV4-1 and TRBJ2-7, with D perhaps TRBD2 (6 bases). Germline V CDR1 and CDR2: MGHRA, YSYEKL. This CDR3 has 15 amino acids. Trimming left V 1 base short and J 4 bases short, with 14 bases between.

This clonotype occurred a few times. The rearrangement joins TRBV6-6 to TRBJ1-4, with D possibly matching TRBD1 (6 bases). Trimming stripped 4 bases from V and 0 bases from J, with 12 bases between. This CDR3 comprises 16 residues. Germline values: CDR1 MNHNY, CDR2 SVGAGI (reference sequence). CDR3 in DNA: TGTGCCAGCAGTTCCGGACAGATTGCAACTAATGAAAAACTGTTTTTT. Its translation: CASSSGQIATNEKLFF.

This sequence joins TRBV12-3 or TRBV12-4 and TRBJ1-2, with D unclear. The CDR3 runs 14 residues. The V end lost 6 bases, the J end lost 4 bases, and 15 bases lay between the germline ends. CDR3: CASRQSPGSYGYTF. CDR3 sequence (DNA): TGTGCCAGCAGGCAAAGTCCCGGGAGCTATGGCTACACCTTC.

The CDR3 DNA reads TGTGCCAGCAGCACGGGGACTAGCGGGGGTCTTGCCACAGATACGCAGTATTTT. Its protein product is CASSTGTSGGLATDTQYF. The J gene is TRBJ2-3, the V gene TRBV5-4; 14 nucleotides align to TRBD2. The V gene end was trimmed by 4 bases and the J gene end by 2 bases; junction bases not matched to a gene: 9. CDR3 length: 18 residues. Germline V gene lookup returns CDR1 SGHNT and CDR2 YYREEE (reference sequence). The whole variable domain, remainder taken from reference TRBV5-4 and TRBJ2-3, is ETGVTQSPTHLIKTRGQQVTLRCSSQSGHNTVSWYQQALGQGPQFIFQYYREEENGRGNFPPRFSGLQFPNYSSELNVNALELDDSALYLCASSTGTSGGLATDTQYFGPGTRLTVL.

About this clonotype: An end of the junction differs from the germline gene, which may be a read error. The chain couples TRBV6-1 to TRBJ1-1; tentative D call: TRBD1 (6 bases). Germline CDR1 is MNHNS and CDR2 is SASEGT. The CDR3 covers 11 residues. The CDR3 reads CSTGRNTEAFF. The CDR3 DNA follows: TGCTCAACAGGGCGAAACACTGAAGCTTTCTTT.

This clonotype was counted ten times or more. This sequence joins TRBV6-6 and TRBJ1-5; D perhaps matches TRBD1 (5 bases). Trimming stripped 2 bases from V and 7 bases from J, with 9 bases between. The CDR3 extends over 13 amino acids. The germline V gene encodes CDR1 MNHNY and CDR2 SVGAGI (reference sequence). In nucleotides, the CDR3 is TGTGCCAGCAGTTACCTGCAGGGCCAGCCCCAGCATTTT. It translates to CASSYLQGQPQHF.

There are many counts of this clonotype. The chain employs TRBV4-1 and TRBJ2-4; TRBD1 agrees at 8 bases. The V gene end was trimmed by 3 bases and the J gene end by 6 bases; junction bases not matched to a gene: 10. Germline CDR1 MGHRA, CDR2 YSYEKL. The CDR3 sequence is 16 residues long. The CDR3 loop reads CASSQPQGAQGNIQYF. DNA of the CDR3: TGCGCCAGCAGCCAGCCCCAGGGGGCGCAAGGAAACATTCAGTACTTC.